A selection of T cell receptor beta chains follows, all from one sample in a study of patients and donors after allogeneic stem cell transplantation. TCRdb recomputed calls from the RT-PCR reads with MiXCR, one row per CDR3 protein. The table lists approximately 8,000 distinct CDR3 sequences, 11% of them singletons. Sequences were obtained from blood, either unsorted or a sorted T cell fraction (not recorded which). The receptor source for this set is a human donor who was either an allogeneic HSCT recipient or a stem cell or donor lymphocyte infusion donor (not recorded which). It is not recorded whose cells these are; they may come from a transplant donor. Each CDR3 is given with its conserved first and last residue. A D gene is named only where the DNA matches it firmly. Only some rows state a clone size, as once, few, many or a class for expanded clones.

CDR3nt | CDR3aa | abundance | v_gene | d_gene | j_gene
TGTGCCAGCAGGAATAAGGGGGCGGAGGATGGAGACATTCAGTACTTC | CASRNKGAEDGDIQYF | many | TRBV7-2 | TRBD1 | TRBJ2-4
TGCGCCAGCAGCCAAGCTACAGGGTCTGACACAGATACGCAGTATTTT | CASSQATGSDTDTQYF | - | TRBV4-1 | - | TRBJ2-3
TGTGCCAGCAGCCAAGTGCAAAACATGGACTACGAGCAGTACTTC | CASSQVQNMDYEQYF | few | TRBV3-1 | - | TRBJ2-7
TGTGCCAGCAGTCGGGGAGGCAATCAGCCCCAGCATTTT | CASSRGGNQPQHF | many | TRBV6-5 | - | TRBJ1-5
TGTGCCAGCAGTGAAACCACCTACGAGCAGTACTTC | CASSETTYEQYF | few | TRBV6-1 | - | TRBJ2-7
TGTGCCACCAGCAGAGGGACGACAGGGGCAAGGGATACGCAGTATTTT | CATSRGTTGARDTQYF | few | TRBV15 | TRBD1 | TRBJ2-3
TGCAGTGCTCCATGGACAGGGGGTTACACCTTC | CSAPWTGGYTF | many | TRBV20-1 | TRBD1 | TRBJ1-2
TGCAGCGCTGGGGCAAATGAAAAACTGTTTTTT | CSAGANEKLFF | many | TRBV29-1 | - | TRBJ1-4
TGTGCCAGCAGTTTAGCCAGGACACTTCAGTACTTC | CASSLARTLQYF | - | TRBV12-3/TRBV12-4 | - | TRBJ2-4
TGTGCCAGCAGACCGACTAGCGGCGGTGTGGATACGCAGTATTTT | CASRPTSGGVDTQYF | few | TRBV7-2 | TRBD2 | TRBJ2-3
TGTGCCAGTAGCTTAGGAAGCAGGGCGACAGATACGCAGTATTTT | CASSLGSRATDTQYF | few | TRBV11-2 | - | TRBJ2-3
TGTGCCAGCAGCTTACGGCGGGGGGGCACAGATACGCAGTATTTT | CASSLRRGGTDTQYF | - | TRBV11-2 | TRBD2 | TRBJ2-3
TGCGCCAGCAGCCAAGACGGAGGACGAAACTATGGCTACACCTTC | CASSQDGGRNYGYTF | many | TRBV4-3 | - | TRBJ1-2
TGTGCCAGCAGTTTGTTAGGCGGGAACACTGAAGCTTTCTTT | CASSLLGGNTEAFF | few | TRBV12-3/TRBV12-4 | - | TRBJ1-1
TGCAGTGCTAGGGAGGATGGCTACACCTTC | CSAREDGYTF | few | TRBV20-1 | - | TRBJ1-2
TGTGCCAGCAGCTTGGCGGGGGCTAATGAAAAACTGTTTTTT | CASSLAGANEKLFF | many | TRBV5-5 | - | TRBJ1-4
TGTGCCAGCAGCCTACATAACGCCGATGACAGGGGGGTGCAGTTCTTC | CASSLHNADDRGVQFF | many | TRBV4-2 | TRBD1 | TRBJ2-1
TGCGCCAGCAGCTCGATCGGGGAACCGAACACCGGGGAGCTGTTTTTT | CASSSIGEPNTGELFF | - | TRBV5-1 | - | TRBJ2-2
TGTGCCAGCAGGCCGGGACAGGGCGGCTACACCTTC | CASRPGQGGYTF | - | TRBV2 | TRBD1 | TRBJ1-2
TGTGCCAGCAGCTTGGCCTTTGACCTGTCGCGGGATGGCTACACCTTC | CASSLAFDLSRDGYTF | few | TRBV5-5 | - | TRBJ1-2
TGTGCCAGCAGCTTGAGTCGACTAGCGTCAGGCACAGATACGCAGTATTTT | CASSLSRLASGTDTQYF | medium-sized | TRBV7-3 | TRBD2 | TRBJ2-3
TGTGCCAGCAGTTCGACAGGGCTCTATGGCTACACCTTC | CASSSTGLYGYTF | few | TRBV6-5 | TRBD1 | TRBJ1-2
TGCGCCAGCAGCTTAACAGGCTACGAGCAGTACTTC | CASSLTGYEQYF | - | TRBV5-1 | - | TRBJ2-7
TGCGCCAGCAGCTTTCAACAGGGGGCCGAGGGCTACACCTTC | CASSFQQGAEGYTF | medium-sized | TRBV5-1 | TRBD1 | TRBJ1-2
TGTGCCAGCAGCTTAATGACCATAGTCACCGCTTTCTTT | CASSLMTIVTAFF | - | TRBV7-9 | - | TRBJ1-1
TGTGCCAGCAGTGAAGTTGGGGATTCACCCCTCCACTTT | CASSEVGDSPLHF | many | TRBV6-1 | - | TRBJ1-6
TGTGCCACCAGTGTTTCGGGACAGGGCACAGATACGCAGTATTTT | CATSVSGQGTDTQYF | few | TRBV24-1 | TRBD1 | TRBJ2-3
TGTGCCTTCCGGGACAGACGCTCTGGAAACACCATATATTTT | CAFRDRRSGNTIYF | many | TRBV30 | TRBD1 | TRBJ1-3
TGCAGCGTTGCAAGGACAGACAACTATGGCTACACCTTC | CSVARTDNYGYTF | many | TRBV29-1 | - | TRBJ1-2
TGCGCCAGCAGCTTTGGACAGGGGGCGACAGATACGCAGTATTTT | CASSFGQGATDTQYF | - | TRBV5-1 | TRBD1 | TRBJ2-3
TGCGCCAGCAGCTCCGAACCCGGGGGCCGAACAGAAAAACTGTTTTTT | CASSSEPGGRTEKLFF | many | TRBV5-1 | - | TRBJ1-4
TGCAGTGCGATAGGGTCTGGGTCCTACAATGAGCAGTTCTTC | CSAIGSGSYNEQFF | many | TRBV20-1 | - | TRBJ2-1
TGTGCCAGCAGTCCTCTCCGACAGGACACTGAAGCTTTCTTT | CASSPLRQDTEAFF | - | TRBV12-3/TRBV12-4 | - | TRBJ1-1
TGTGCCACCAGCAGAGATGGGACAGGGGGCCTTCTGGCTGAAGCTTTCTTT | CATSRDGTGGLLAEAFF | many | TRBV15 | TRBD1 | TRBJ1-1
TGTGCCAGCAGCTCCCGGGACGGTCAAACCGGGGAGCTGTTTTTT | CASSSRDGQTGELFF | medium-sized | TRBV7-9 | - | TRBJ2-2
TGCAGCGTTGGAGTCCGGGACAATGAGCAGTTCTTC | CSVGVRDNEQFF | many | TRBV29-1 | - | TRBJ2-1
TGCAGTGCGCGAACCGGACAGGGTCTGGAGACCCAGTACTTC | CSARTGQGLETQYF | few | TRBV20-1 | TRBD1 | TRBJ2-5
TGTGCCAGCAGCTTTCAAACAGGGGCTCAAGAGACCCAGTACTTC | CASSFQTGAQETQYF | many | TRBV12-3/TRBV12-4 | TRBD1 | TRBJ2-5
TGCGCCAGCAGCTCTCGAGGAGGAGCAACCTCTGGAAACACCATATATTTT | CASSSRGGATSGNTIYF | many | TRBV5-1 | - | TRBJ1-3
TGTGCCAGCAGCCGCCCCGGGACAGCTTCCTACGAGCAGTACTTC | CASSRPGTASYEQYF | - | TRBV6-6 | TRBD1 | TRBJ2-7
TGTGCCAGCAGCTTGGGACCCTCGGGCTACGAGCAGTACTTC | CASSLGPSGYEQYF | few | TRBV5-4 | - | TRBJ2-7
TGCGCCAGCCAGGGGGCTTTCTTT | CASQGAFF | - | TRBV23-1 | - | TRBJ1-1
TGTGCCAGCAGACCAGGACTAGCGACCTACAATGAGCAGTTCTTC | CASRPGLATYNEQFF | few | TRBV6-2/TRBV6-3 | TRBD2 | TRBJ2-1
TGTGCCAGCAGCCCGAGACTAGCGGGTTTGAATGAGCAGTTCTTC | CASSPRLAGLNEQFF | - | TRBV7-9 | TRBD2 | TRBJ2-1
TGTGCCAGCAGTTACTCGCCCGAAGGGTTACCCACAGATACGCAGTATTTT | CASSYSPEGLPTDTQYF | - | TRBV6-5 | - | TRBJ2-3
TGTGCCAGCAGTAACCCCCAGGGGGGGACAGAGGAGACCCAGTACTTC | CASSNPQGGTEETQYF | few | TRBV25-1 | - | TRBJ2-5
TGTGCCAGCAGTTTCCCCCAGGGGGCGTCATGGTCCTCCGAGCAGTACTTC | CASSFPQGASWSSEQYF | few | TRBV12-3/TRBV12-4 | TRBD1 | TRBJ2-7
TGCGCCAGCAGCCAAGGGGTTAACACTGAAGCTTTCTTT | CASSQGVNTEAFF | - | TRBV4-3 | - | TRBJ1-1
TGTGCCAGCTCACCACAGGGACAACAATACGAGCAGTACTTC | CASSPQGQQYEQYF | few | TRBV18 | - | TRBJ2-7
TGCGCCAGCAGCCCCGCCGGGCCAGAGACTACCGGGGAGCTGTTTTTT | CASSPAGPETTGELFF | few | TRBV5-1 | - | TRBJ2-2
TGTGCCAGCAGTGCAAGACAGGGGGCGTGGGATTTT | CASSARQGAWDF | few | TRBV25-1 | TRBD1 | TRBJ2-3
TGTGCCAGCAGCGTAGGGCAGAACTATGGCTACACCTTC | CASSVGQNYGYTF | - | TRBV9 | - | TRBJ1-2
TGTGCCTGGAGTGTACGGGTCGGCCCGACGAATAGCAATCAGCCCCAGCATTTT | CAWSVRVGPTNSNQPQHF | few | TRBV30 | - | TRBJ1-5